This TCR beta chain was retrieved from a study of T cells in Graves' hyperthyroidism and ophthalmopathy. Study-wide points: Onset of ophthalmopathy came a median approximately 6.9 months after the model predicted it.

This clonotype has ten or more counts. Its target is unknown. TCR beta CDR3 regions were amplified from RNA transcripts. HTBI primers were employed in a first-round RT-PCR of the TCR CDR3. Via MiXCR, TCRdb re-called the multiplex PCR reads, giving one row per CDR3 protein. The sample holds roughly 400,000 distinct CDR3 sequences, roughly 25% seen once. The CDR3 loop spans 14 amino acids. The V gene end was trimmed by 2 bases and the J gene end by 5 bases; junction bases not matched to a gene: 6. Germline lookup yields CDR1 MNHEY and CDR2 SVGAGI. Each diagnosis drew on symptoms, thyroxine, TRAb, thyroid ultrasound and orbital computed tomography findings. About 10 ml of fresh peripheral blood supplied the PBMCs.

Sequencing was done on a sample of blood. The sequence derives from a man between 50 and 59 years old with Graves' hyperthyroidism. J is TRBJ2-7 and V is TRBV6-5; 7 bases align to TRBD1. In DNA, the CDR3 is TGTGCCAGCAGTTACAGTACAGGGGTGGACGAGCAGTACTTC. It is translated as CASSYSTGVDEQYF.